Listed here is a single T cell receptor beta chain. The V gene's germline CDR1 is SNHLY and CDR2 FYNNEI. The trim removed 6 bases at V and 8 bases at J, leaving 14 bases unmatched. The length of the CDR3 is 15 residues. Some clones are missing from TCRdb's copy, which holds only in-frame ones; the method was immunoSEQ multiplex PCR. Among around 200,000 clones, 70% to 75% were seen once, and the ten largest hold over 5.5%. These data originate in a study of cytotoxic CD8 clonotypes in ibrutinib-treated CLL. Study-wide background: Researchers reported about 10 relapsed/refractory and 15 treatment-naive patients, 17 of them IGHV unmutated.

The genes are TRBV2 and TRBJ1-2, with TRBD1 matching 8 bases. Sequenced material: PBMCs, taken after 12 months of ibrutinib treatment. The TCR sequence derives from a human donor with chronic lymphocytic leukemia. The CDR3 protein is CASRRGQGGVEGYTF. In DNA form, the CDR3 reads TGTGCCAGCAGACGTGGACAGGGAGGGGTGGAAGGCTACACCTTC.